These 31 T cell receptor beta chains originate from one sample sequenced in a study of response to subunit inactivated influenza vaccine. In TCRdb, the RT-PCR reads were re-called with MiXCR into one record per CDR3 protein. The sample lists hundreds of thousands of distinct CDR3 sequences, roughly 15% occurring once. The sample in question was PBMCs from blood, obtained roughly 15 days before vaccination. These receptors all come from a man aged 50 or older who received an inactivated influenza vaccine.

V and J are TRBV29-1 and TRBJ2-2; D is undetermined. Germline CDR1 and CDR2: SQVTM and ANQGSEA. The CDR3 loop spans 13 amino acids. The V end was cut by 3 bases, the J end by 2 bases, with 7 bases between. The CDR3 loop reads CSVDNSNTGELFF. Written as DNA, the CDR3 is TGCAGCGTTGATAACAGTAACACCGGGGAGCTGTTTTTT.

V is TRBV5-1 and J is TRBJ2-7; 7 bases agree with TRBD1. V was pared by 3 bases and J by 5 bases, with 8 bases of the junction left unmatched. This CDR3 is 14 amino acids long. The germline gives CDR1 SGHRS, CDR2 YFSETQ. The CDR3 sequence is CASSSQTTGNEQYF. The CDR3 nucleotides are TGCGCCAGCAGCTCCCAGACGACAGGGAACGAGCAGTACTTC.

This clonotype was recorded only once. The V gene is TRBV7-8, the J gene TRBJ1-6, with 8 bases fitting TRBD1. Germline assignment: CDR1 SGHVS and CDR2 FQNEAQ. After removal of 5 bases from V and 7 bases from J, the junction contained 4 bases not matched to a gene. CDR3 size: 14 residues. The CDR3: CASSARQGNSPLHF. For the CDR3, the DNA is TGTGCCAGCAGCGCCCGACAGGGGAATTCACCCCTCCACTTT.

This clonotype was counted many times. V gene TRBV28 combines with J gene TRBJ1-2, with D possibly being TRBD1 (5 bases). Germline-derived CDR1 and CDR2 are MDHEN and SYDVKM. The CDR3 runs to 15 residues. V dropped 6 bases and J dropped 4 bases, with 18 bases sitting between them. CDR3: CASRPTQGRSYGYTF. The CDR3 bases are TGTGCCAGCAGACCTACCCAGGGACGATCCTATGGCTACACCTTC.

The rearrangement links TRBV29-1 to TRBJ1-1, with TRBD1 identical over 7 bases. The CDR3 is made up of 12 amino acids. CDR1 SQVTM and CDR2 ANQGSEA come from the germline V gene. V gave up 6 bases and J gave up 6 bases; unmatched junction bases: 7. This chain's CDR3 is CSVRGGRAEAFF. The DNA of the CDR3 is TGCAGCGTCCGAGGGGGCAGGGCTGAAGCTTTCTTT.

This clonotype occurred a few times. The V call is TRBV7-9, the J call TRBJ2-5, with a weak D call TRBD1 (7 bases). The CDR3 extends over 16 amino acids. Germline CDR1 and CDR2: SEHNR and FQNEAQ (reference sequence). Trimming took 4 bases from V and 2 from J, leaving 17 bases between them. The CDR3 nucleotides are TGTGCCAGCAGCTCTCTAGCGCAGGGACAGCAAGAGACCCAGTACTTC. Its protein product is CASSSLAQGQQETQYF.

The rearrangement links TRBV24-1 to TRBJ2-5; D might be TRBD1 or TRBD2, each matching 5 bases. The length of the CDR3 is 16 residues. Per the germline V gene, CDR1 is KGHDR and CDR2 is SFDVKD. V dropped 5 bases and J dropped 2 bases, with 17 bases sitting between them. Here the CDR3 DNA reads TGTGCCACCAGTGCCCCGCCGGGACGGTCACAAGAGACCCAGTACTTC. It is translated as CATSAPPGRSQETQYF.

This clonotype was detected ten times or more. J is TRBJ2-7 and V is TRBV7-6, with D hard to call. Per germline, CDR1 SGHVS and CDR2 FNYEAQ. This CDR3 region has 13 residues. Trimming removed 5 bases from V and 0 bases from J, with 8 bases in between. CDR3 sequence reads: CASSRTTSYEQYF. CDR3 nucleotide sequence: TGTGCCAGCAGCCGAACTACCTCCTACGAGCAGTACTTC.

The rearrangement joins TRBV11-2 to TRBJ2-3; D gene ambiguous. Between the trimmed V and J ends, which lost 0 bases and 4 bases, there was a span of 8 bases. The CDR3 is 14 amino acids. CDR1 and CDR2 (germline): SGHAT, FQNNGV. CDR3 DNA sequence: TGTGCCAGCAGCTTAGATTGGACCTCAGATACGCAGTATTTT. Amino acids: CASSLDWTSDTQYF.

V usage is TRBV12-3 or TRBV12-4 and J usage is TRBJ2-1; the match to TRBD2 covers 11 bases. Germline trimming cut 7 bases from V and 9 bases from J; bases unmatched to any gene: 8. The CDR3 consists of 14 residues. The CDR3 DNA sequence: TGTGCCAGCATAGAACTAGCGGGGGTCGGTGAGCAGTTCTTC. Its protein is CASIELAGVGEQFF.

About this clonotype itself: Germline is not matched at one junction end, which may reflect a read error. The rearrangement uses TRBV20-1 and TRBJ2-7, with 15 bases aligning to TRBD2. This CDR3 is built from 15 residues. Germline lookup yields CDR1 DFQATT and CDR2 SNEGSKA (reference sequence). CDR3 DNA: TGCTGTGCTTCCCGCGGGACTAGCGGGAGGTACGAGCAGTACTTC. This codes for CCASRGTSGRYEQYF.

This clonotype was detected a few times. The chain links TRBV5-1 to TRBJ1-1, with TRBD1 as a possible D gene (5 bases). From germline, CDR1 is SGHRS and CDR2 YFSETQ. V shed 4 bases and J shed 10 bases, with 20 bases lying between them. The CDR3 is 14 amino acids. The CDR3 is CASSPGQWGGVAFF. DNA of the CDR3: TGCGCCAGCAGCCCTGGACAATGGGGAGGAGTAGCTTTCTTT.

This clonotype was seen a few times. This chain uses TRBV9 with TRBJ1-1, with 8 bases that match TRBD1. Germline assignment: CDR1 SGDLS and CDR2 YYNGEE. The V and J ends lost 4 bases and 3 bases, in that order; junction bases with no gene match: 5. CDR3 size: 14 residues. The CDR3 here is CASSPGDRYTEAFF. CDR3 nucleotide sequence: TGTGCCAGCAGCCCCGGGGACAGGTACACTGAAGCTTTCTTT.

This clonotype was found many times. The chain uses TRBV20-1 and TRBJ2-1, with 11 bases identical to TRBD2. The germline V gene encodes CDR1 DFQATT and CDR2 SNEGSKA (reference sequence). This CDR3 is built from 15 residues. V was pared by 0 bases and J by 9 bases, with 7 bases of the junction left unmatched. CDR3 loop: CSARDLSGRAVEQFF. The DNA of the CDR3 is TGCAGTGCTAGAGATCTTAGCGGGAGGGCCGTTGAGCAGTTCTTC.

The chain joins TRBV10-3 to TRBJ1-5; TRBD1 is a possible D gene (6 bases). V lost 3 bases and J lost 1, with 10 bases in between. Germline CDR1 reads ENHRY; CDR2 reads SYGVKD. CDR3 size: 15 residues. The CDR3 DNA is TGTGCCATCAGTGATGAGGGGGGAAGCAATCAGCCCCAGCATTTT. This codes for CAISDEGGSNQPQHF.

This clonotype was picked up a small number of times. The CDR3 here is CASSLDVGLNEQFF. The CDR3 DNA is TGTGCCAGCAGCTTAGATGTCGGGTTAAATGAGCAGTTCTTC. This chain joins TRBV7-6 and TRBJ2-1, with D unresolved. This CDR3 comprises 14 residues. The V end lost 1 base, the J end lost 7 bases, and 11 bases lay between the germline ends. CDR1 and CDR2 from the germline V gene are SGHVS and FNYEAQ.

The V call is TRBV7-2, the J call TRBJ2-5; TRBD2 aligns across 8 bases. The CDR3 loop spans 14 amino acids. Trimming removed 8 bases from V and 2 bases from J; junction bases left unmatched: 7. The germline V gene encodes CDR1 SGHTA and CDR2 FQGNSA. The CDR3 nucleotides read TGTGCCAGCTGGGTCGGGGGGGCACAAGAGACCCAGTACTTC. Translation gives CASWVGGAQETQYF.

This chain connects TRBV10-2 to TRBJ2-7, with D possibly being TRBD2 (7 bases). Germline loops: CDR1 WSHSY, CDR2 SAAADI. Trimming removed 7 bases from V and 4 bases from J, with 14 bases in between. This CDR3 region has 13 residues. The CDR3 loop is CASNGGPEYEQYF. The CDR3 nucleotides are TGCGCCAGCAACGGGGGGCCGGAGTACGAGCAGTACTTC.

This clonotype was seen only a few times. The chain carries TRBV20-1 and TRBJ2-7; 8 bases agree with TRBD2. V shed 4 bases, J shed 3 bases, and the junction held 11 bases outside the gene matches. This CDR3 has 15 residues. Germline CDR1 DFQATT, CDR2 SNEGSKA (reference sequence). DNA of the CDR3: TGCAGTGCTAACCCCTTAGCGGGGCGACGCTACGAGCAGTACTTC. This gives the protein CSANPLAGRRYEQYF.

The V and J genes are TRBV5-1 and TRBJ2-3; D may be TRBD1 (6 bases). CDR3 length equals 14 residues. Trimming stripped 4 bases from V and 2 bases from J, with 11 bases between. Germline values: CDR1 SGHRS, CDR2 YFSETQ. The CDR3 is CASSRTDATDTQYF. For the CDR3, the DNA is TGCGCCAGCAGCAGGACAGATGCCACAGATACGCAGTATTTT.

There are many counts of this clonotype. The CDR3 is CASSYLGRGSGNTIYF. DNA of the CDR3: TGTGCCAGCAGTTATTTAGGGCGGGGCTCTGGAAACACCATATATTTT. This sequence joins TRBV6-5 and TRBJ1-3, with D uncertain. With 3 bases removed from V and 0 bases from J, the gap between germline ends came to 12 bases. This CDR3 has 16 amino acids. Germline V gene sequence: CDR1 MNHEY, CDR2 SVGAGI.

The table lists this clonotype with a few counts. This chain uses TRBV9 with TRBJ1-6, with D unclear. Trimming took off 4 bases at V and 0 bases at J, with 5 bases between the two ends. CDR3 length equals 14 residues. Germline assignment: CDR1 SGDLS and CDR2 YYNGEE. As DNA, the CDR3 is TGTGCCAGCAGCCTAAACTCCTATAATTCACCCCTCCACTTT. Translated: CASSLNSYNSPLHF.

This clonotype turned up a few times. The V and J genes are TRBV20-1 and TRBJ1-5, with TRBD1 identical over 12 bases. V shed 6 bases, J shed 7 bases, and the junction held 10 bases outside the gene matches. From germline, CDR1 is DFQATT and CDR2 SNEGSKA (reference sequence). The CDR3 is 15 amino acids. The CDR3 protein is CSAEYGTGGRQPQHF. The CDR3 nucleotides are TGCAGTGCCGAATATGGGACAGGGGGCCGGCAGCCCCAGCATTTT.

Only a few counts were recorded for this clonotype. The chain uses TRBV7-2 and TRBJ2-3; TRBD2 aligns across 8 bases. The V gene's germline CDR1 is SGHTA and CDR2 FQGNSA. The V and J ends lost 6 bases and 6 bases, in that order; junction bases with no gene match: 8. CDR3 length: 14 residues. The CDR3 coding sequence is TGTGCCAGCAGGTCCGGACTAGCATCGGATACGCAGTATTTT. Encoded protein: CASRSGLASDTQYF.

CDR3 sequence (DNA): TGTGCCAGCAGCGCGACTAGCGGGGGGACTAATGAGCAGTTCTTC. Translation gives CASSATSGGTNEQFF. The chain employs TRBV12-3 or TRBV12-4 and TRBJ2-1; 13 bases agree with TRBD2. The CDR3 contains 15 residues. Losses at the gene ends were 6 bases for V and 7 bases for J; bases not matched to a gene: 6.

This clonotype occurred a few times. The chain uses TRBV2 and TRBJ2-1, with D possibly being TRBD1 or TRBD2 (6 bases each). This CDR3 is built from 12 residues. Looked up from germline, CDR1 is SNHLY and CDR2 is FYNNEI. Trimming took 4 bases from V and 8 from J, leaving 9 bases between them. This CDR3 reads CASSGGAYEQFF. In DNA form, the CDR3 reads TGTGCCAGCAGTGGGGGGGCTTATGAGCAGTTCTTC. Based on the CDR3 plus reference TRBV2 and TRBJ2-1, the full variable domain is EPEVTQTPSHQVTQMGQEVILRCVPISNHLYFYWYRQILGQKVEFLVSFYNNEISEKSEIFDDQFSVERPDGSNFTLKIRSTKLEDSAMYFCASSGGAYEQFFGPGTRLTVL.

This clonotype was seen repeatedly, ten times or more. The chain combines TRBV4-1 with TRBJ1-4; 8 bases fit TRBD1. V was clipped by 3 bases and J by 8 bases; unmatched bases: 8. This CDR3 is 15 amino acids long. From germline, CDR1 is MGHRA and CDR2 YSYEKL. The CDR3 sequence: CASSHPGTGNEKLFF. CDR3 DNA: TGCGCCAGCAGCCATCCCGGGACAGGAAACGAAAAACTGTTTTTT.

This chain connects TRBV12-3 or TRBV12-4 to TRBJ2-7; D is uncertain. Trimming took off 1 base at V and 3 bases at J, with 13 bases between the two ends. The CDR3 consists of 15 residues. The CDR3 reads CASSLGRQTDYEQYF. CDR3 DNA: TGTGCCAGCAGTTTAGGTCGGCAGACCGACTACGAGCAGTACTTC.

This rearrangement joins TRBV18 to TRBJ1-6; D ambiguous. The V gene's germline CDR1 is KGHSH and CDR2 LQKENI. The length of the CDR3 is 14 residues. The V end was cut by 2 bases, the J end by 5 bases, with 7 bases between. The CDR3 spells CASSPRSDNSPLHF. The CDR3 DNA follows: TGTGCCAGCTCACCAAGATCGGATAATTCACCCCTCCACTTT.

This clonotype was found a few times. The CDR3, as DNA: TGTGCCAGCAGCCAGACAGGGGGTGGAGGTCAGCCCCAGCATTTT. Encoded protein: CASSQTGGGGQPQHF. The V call is TRBV3-1, the J call TRBJ1-5, with TRBD1 matching 9 bases. The V and J ends lost 3 bases and 6 bases, in that order; junction bases with no gene match: 6. CDR1 and CDR2 from the germline V gene are LGHDT and YNNKEL (reference sequence). This CDR3 comprises 15 residues.

This clonotype was detected many times. In DNA form, the CDR3 reads TGTGCCAGCAGTTTCCGTCCCGGGACACGATCGAACACTGAAGCTTTCTTT. Its translation is CASSFRPGTRSNTEAFF. The chain joins TRBV27 to TRBJ1-1; D possibly corresponds to TRBD1 (6 bases). Trimming took off 3 bases at V and 1 base at J, with 18 bases between the two ends. The CDR3 runs 17 residues. Germline CDR1 MNHEY, CDR2 SMNVEV (reference sequence).